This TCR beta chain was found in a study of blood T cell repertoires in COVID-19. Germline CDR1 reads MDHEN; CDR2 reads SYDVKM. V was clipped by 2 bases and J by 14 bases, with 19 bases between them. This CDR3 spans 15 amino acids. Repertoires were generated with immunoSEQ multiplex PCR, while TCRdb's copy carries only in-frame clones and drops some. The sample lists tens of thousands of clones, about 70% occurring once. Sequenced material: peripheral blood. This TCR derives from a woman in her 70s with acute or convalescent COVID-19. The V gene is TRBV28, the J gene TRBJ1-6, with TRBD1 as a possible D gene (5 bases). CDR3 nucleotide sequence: TGTGCCAGCAGTTTACGGGGGGACGGGGCGGGAACCCTCCACTTT. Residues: CASSLRGDGAGTLHF.